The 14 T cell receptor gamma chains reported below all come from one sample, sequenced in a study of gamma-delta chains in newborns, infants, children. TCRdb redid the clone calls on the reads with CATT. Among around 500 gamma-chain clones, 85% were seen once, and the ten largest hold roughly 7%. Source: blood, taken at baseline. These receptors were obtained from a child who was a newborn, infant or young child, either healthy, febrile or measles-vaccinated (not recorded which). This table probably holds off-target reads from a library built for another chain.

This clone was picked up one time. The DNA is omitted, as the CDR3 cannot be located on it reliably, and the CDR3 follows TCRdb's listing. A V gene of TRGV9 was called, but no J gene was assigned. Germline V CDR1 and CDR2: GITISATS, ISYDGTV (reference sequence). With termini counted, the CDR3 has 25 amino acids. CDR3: CACDVLGVSSWDTRQMFFGTGIKLF.

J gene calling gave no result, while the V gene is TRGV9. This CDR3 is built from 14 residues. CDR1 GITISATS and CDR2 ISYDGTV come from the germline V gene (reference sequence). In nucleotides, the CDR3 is TGTGCCTGTGACACGTTGGGGGCCGCAGCACAACTCTTCTTT. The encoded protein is CACDTLGAAAQLFF.

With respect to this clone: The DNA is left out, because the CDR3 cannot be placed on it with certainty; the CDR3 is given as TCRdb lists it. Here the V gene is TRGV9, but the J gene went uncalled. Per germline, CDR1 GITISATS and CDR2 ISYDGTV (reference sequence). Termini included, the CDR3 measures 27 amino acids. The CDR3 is CACDTGGGTLSSWDTRQMFFGTGIKLF.

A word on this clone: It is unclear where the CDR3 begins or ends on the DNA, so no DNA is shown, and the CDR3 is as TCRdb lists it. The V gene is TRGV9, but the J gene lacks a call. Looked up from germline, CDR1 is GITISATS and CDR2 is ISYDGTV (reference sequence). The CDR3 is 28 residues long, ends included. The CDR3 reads CAGDTSWGADVSSWDTRQMFFGTGIKLF.

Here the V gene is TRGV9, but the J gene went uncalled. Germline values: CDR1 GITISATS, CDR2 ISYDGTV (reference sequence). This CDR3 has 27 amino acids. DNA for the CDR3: TGTGCCTGTGACACCGTACTGGGGGAACCCGCCTCCTGGGACACCCGACAGATGTTTTTCGGAACTAGCATCAAACTCTTC. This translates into CACDTVLGEPASWDTRQMFFGTSIKLF.

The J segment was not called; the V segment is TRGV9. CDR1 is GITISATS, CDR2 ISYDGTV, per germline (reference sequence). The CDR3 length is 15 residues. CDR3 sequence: CAFVLGDKKKAQLFF. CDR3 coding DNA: TGTGCCTTCGTACTGGGGGATAAGAAGAAAGCACAACTCTTCTTT.

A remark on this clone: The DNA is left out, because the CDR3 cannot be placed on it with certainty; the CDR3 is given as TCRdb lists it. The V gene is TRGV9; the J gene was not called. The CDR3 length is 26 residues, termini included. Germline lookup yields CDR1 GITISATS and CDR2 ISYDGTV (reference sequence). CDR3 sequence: CACGTGGYASSWDTRQMFFGTGIKLF.

CDR3 nucleotide sequence: TGTGCCTGTGACCATGCCGGCTGGGGGACCTGGGACACCCGACAGATGTTTTTCGGAACTAGCATCAAACTCTTC. Translating gives CACDHAGWGTWDTRQMFFGTSIKLF. A V gene of TRGV9 was called, but no J gene was assigned. The CDR3 is made up of 25 amino acids. Per the germline V gene, CDR1 is GITISATS and CDR2 is ISYDGTV (reference sequence).

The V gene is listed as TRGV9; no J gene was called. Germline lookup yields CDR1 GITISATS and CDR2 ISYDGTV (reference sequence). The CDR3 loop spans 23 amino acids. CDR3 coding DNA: TGTGCCTGTGACTCCCCCACCTCCTGGGACACCCGACAGATGTTTTTCGGAACTAGCATCAAACTCTTC. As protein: CACDSPTSWDTRQMFFGTSIKLF.

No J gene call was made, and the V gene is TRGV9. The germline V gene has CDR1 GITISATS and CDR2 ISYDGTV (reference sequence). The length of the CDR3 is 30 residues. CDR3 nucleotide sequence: TGTGCCTGTGACACCGGTGGATCTGGGGGATACGCGCAGAGCTCCTGGGACACCCGACAGATGTTTTTCGGAACTAGCATCAAACTCTTC. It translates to CACDTGGSGGYAQSSWDTRQMFFGTSIKLF.

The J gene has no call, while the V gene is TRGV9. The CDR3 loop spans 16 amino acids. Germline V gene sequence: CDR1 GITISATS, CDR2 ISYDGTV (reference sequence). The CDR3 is CAFRLGDPPHAAQLFF. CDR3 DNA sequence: TGTGCCTTTCGACTGGGGGATCCCCCACATGCAGCACAACTCTTCTTT.

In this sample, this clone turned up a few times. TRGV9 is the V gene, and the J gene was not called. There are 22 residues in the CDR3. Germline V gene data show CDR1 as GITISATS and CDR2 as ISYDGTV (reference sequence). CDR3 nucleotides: TGTGCCTGTGACACCGGAGGGTTGCTGGGGGATACAATGTTAGGCTTGACAGCACAACTCTTCTTT. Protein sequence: CACDTGGLLGDTMLGLTAQLFF.

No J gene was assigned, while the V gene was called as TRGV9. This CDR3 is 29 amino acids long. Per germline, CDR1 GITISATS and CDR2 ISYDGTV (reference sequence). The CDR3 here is CACDDTGGYGPQGSWDTRQMFFGTSIKLF. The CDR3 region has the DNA TGTGCCTGTGACGATACTGGGGGATACGGGCCTCAAGGATCCTGGGACACCCGACAGATGTTTTTCGGAACTAGCATCAAACTCTTC.

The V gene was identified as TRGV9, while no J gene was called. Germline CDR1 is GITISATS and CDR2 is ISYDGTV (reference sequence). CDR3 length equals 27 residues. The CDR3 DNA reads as TGTGCCTGTGACTCAGTTCATTCTTCTGGTGGATCCTGGGACACCCGACAGATGGTTTTCGGAACTAGCATCAAACTCTTC. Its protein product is CACDSVHSSGGSWDTRQMVFGTSIKLF.